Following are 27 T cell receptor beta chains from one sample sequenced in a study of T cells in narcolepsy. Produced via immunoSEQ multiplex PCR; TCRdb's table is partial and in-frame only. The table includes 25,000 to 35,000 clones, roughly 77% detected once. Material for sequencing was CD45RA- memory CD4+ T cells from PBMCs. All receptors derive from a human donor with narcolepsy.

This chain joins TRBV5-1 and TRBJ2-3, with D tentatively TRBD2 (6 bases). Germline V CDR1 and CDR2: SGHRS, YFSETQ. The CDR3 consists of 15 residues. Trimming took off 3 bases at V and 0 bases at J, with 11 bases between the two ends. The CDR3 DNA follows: TGCGCCAGCAGCTACTCCGGGACTAGCACAGATACGCAGTATTTT. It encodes CASSYSGTSTDTQYF.

The DNA of the CDR3 is TGTGCCAGCAGAAGGGTCGGTGGAGGAAAATTCTATGGCTACACCTTC. This gives the protein CASRRVGGGKFYGYTF. This sequence joins TRBV7-9 and TRBJ1-2; D ambiguous. The germline V gene encodes CDR1 SEHNR and CDR2 FQNEAQ (reference sequence). CDR3 size: 16 residues. The ends were cut back, 6 bases at V and 4 bases at J, with 21 bases in the middle.

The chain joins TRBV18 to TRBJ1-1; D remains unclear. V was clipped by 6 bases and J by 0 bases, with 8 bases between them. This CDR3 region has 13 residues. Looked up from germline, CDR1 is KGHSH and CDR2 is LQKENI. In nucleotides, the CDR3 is TGTGCCAGCTCCACTCCGCTGAACACTGAAGCTTTCTTT. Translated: CASSTPLNTEAFF.

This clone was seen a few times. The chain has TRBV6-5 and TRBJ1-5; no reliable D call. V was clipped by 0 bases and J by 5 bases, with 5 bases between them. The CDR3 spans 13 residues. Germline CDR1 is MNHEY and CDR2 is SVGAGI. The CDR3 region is CASSYSEHQPQHF. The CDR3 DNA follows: TGTGCCAGCAGTTACTCGGAGCATCAGCCCCAGCATTTT.

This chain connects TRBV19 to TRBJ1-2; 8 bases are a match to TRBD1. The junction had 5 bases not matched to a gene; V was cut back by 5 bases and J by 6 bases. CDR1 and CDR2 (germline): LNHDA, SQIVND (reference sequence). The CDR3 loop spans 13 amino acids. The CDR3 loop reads CASSRQGRNGYTF. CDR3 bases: TGTGCCAGTAGTCGACAGGGGCGAAATGGCTACACCTTC. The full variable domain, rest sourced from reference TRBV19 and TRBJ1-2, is DGGITQSPKYLFRKEGQNVTLSCEQNLNHDAMYWYRQDPGQGLRLIYYSQIVNDFQKGDIAEGYSVSREKKESFPLTVTSAQKNPTAFYLCASSRQGRNGYTFGSGTRLTVV.

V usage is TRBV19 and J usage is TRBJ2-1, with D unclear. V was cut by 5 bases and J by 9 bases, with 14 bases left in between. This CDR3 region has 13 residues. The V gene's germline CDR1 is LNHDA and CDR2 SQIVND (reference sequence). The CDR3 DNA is TGTGCCAGTAGTTCCCAGGCTTCCCCTGAGCAGTTCTTC. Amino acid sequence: CASSSQASPEQFF.

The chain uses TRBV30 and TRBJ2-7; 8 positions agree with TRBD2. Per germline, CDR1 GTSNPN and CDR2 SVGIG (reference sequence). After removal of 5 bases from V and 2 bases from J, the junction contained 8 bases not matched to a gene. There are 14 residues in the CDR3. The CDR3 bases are TGTGCCTGGCGTGGGCCGGGGGGGGCCTACGAGCAGTACTTC. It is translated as CAWRGPGGAYEQYF.

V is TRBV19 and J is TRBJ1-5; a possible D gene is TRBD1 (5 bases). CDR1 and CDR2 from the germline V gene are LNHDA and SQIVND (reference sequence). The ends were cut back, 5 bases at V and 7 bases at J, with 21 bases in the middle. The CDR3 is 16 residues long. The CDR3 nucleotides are TGTGCCAGTAGTGGGGGGGGGACCCTTGGGGAGCAGCCCCAGCATTTT. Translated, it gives CASSGGGTLGEQPQHF.

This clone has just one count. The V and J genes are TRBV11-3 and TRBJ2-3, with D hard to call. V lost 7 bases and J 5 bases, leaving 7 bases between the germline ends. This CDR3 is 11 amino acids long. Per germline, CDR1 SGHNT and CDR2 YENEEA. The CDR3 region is CASTLRDTQYF. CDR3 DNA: TGTGCCAGCACCCTAAGAGATACGCAGTATTTT.

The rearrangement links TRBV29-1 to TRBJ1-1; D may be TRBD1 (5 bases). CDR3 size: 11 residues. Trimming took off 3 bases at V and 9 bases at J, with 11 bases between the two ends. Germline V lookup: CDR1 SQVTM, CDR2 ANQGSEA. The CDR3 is CSVDQWDQAFF. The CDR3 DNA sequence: TGCAGCGTTGATCAATGGGACCAAGCTTTCTTT.

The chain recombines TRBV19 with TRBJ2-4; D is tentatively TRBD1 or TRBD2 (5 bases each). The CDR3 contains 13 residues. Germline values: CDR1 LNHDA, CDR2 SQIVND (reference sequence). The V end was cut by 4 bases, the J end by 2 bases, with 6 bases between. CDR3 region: CASSRGSKNIQYF. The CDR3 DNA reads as TGTGCCAGTAGTAGGGGGTCCAAAAACATTCAGTACTTC. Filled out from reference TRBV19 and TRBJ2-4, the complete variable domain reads DGGITQSPKYLFRKEGQNVTLSCEQNLNHDAMYWYRQDPGQGLRLIYYSQIVNDFQKGDIAEGYSVSREKKESFPLTVTSAQKNPTAFYLCASSRGSKNIQYFGAGTRLSVL.

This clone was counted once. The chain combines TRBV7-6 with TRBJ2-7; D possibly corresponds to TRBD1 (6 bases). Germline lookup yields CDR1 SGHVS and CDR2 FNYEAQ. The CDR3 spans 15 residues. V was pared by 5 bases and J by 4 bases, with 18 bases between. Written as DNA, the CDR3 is TGTGCCAGCAGCCCCTCGCCAGGGGCTCAGTACGAGCAGTACTTC. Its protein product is CASSPSPGAQYEQYF.

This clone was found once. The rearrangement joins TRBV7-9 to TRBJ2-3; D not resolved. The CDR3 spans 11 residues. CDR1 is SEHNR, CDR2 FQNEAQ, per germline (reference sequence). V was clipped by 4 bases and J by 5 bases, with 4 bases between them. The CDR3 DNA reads TGTGCCAGCAGCTCTGTAGATACGCAGTATTTT. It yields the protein CASSSVDTQYF.

DNA for the CDR3: TGTGCCAGCTCACGGGACATACAACGCTCCTACAATGAGCAGTTCTTC. It yields the protein CASSRDIQRSYNEQFF. V and J are TRBV18 and TRBJ2-1; possible D gene TRBD1, 6 bases. The V gene's germline CDR1 is KGHSH and CDR2 LQKENI. The CDR3 covers 16 residues. Trimming cost V 4 bases and J 0 bases, with 13 bases left between them. Full variable domain (remainder filled in from reference TRBV18 and TRBJ2-1): NAGVMQNPRHLVRRRGQEARLRCSPMKGHSHVYWYRQLPEEGLKFMVYLQKENIIDESGMPKERFSAEFPKEGPSILRIQQVVRGDSAAYFCASSRDIQRSYNEQFFGPGTRLTVL.

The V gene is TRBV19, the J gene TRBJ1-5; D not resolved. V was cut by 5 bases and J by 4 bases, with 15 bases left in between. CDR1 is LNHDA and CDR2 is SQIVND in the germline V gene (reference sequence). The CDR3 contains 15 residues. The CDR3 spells CASSLGPAGNQPQHF. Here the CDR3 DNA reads TGTGCCAGTAGTCTTGGGCCAGCTGGTAATCAGCCCCAGCATTTT.

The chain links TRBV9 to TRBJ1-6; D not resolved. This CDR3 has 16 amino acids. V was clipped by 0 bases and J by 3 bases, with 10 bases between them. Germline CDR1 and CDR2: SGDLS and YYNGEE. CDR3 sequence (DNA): TGTGCCAGCAGCGTAGCAGGAGGGAGCTATAATTCACCCCTCCACTTT. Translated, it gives CASSVAGGSYNSPLHF.

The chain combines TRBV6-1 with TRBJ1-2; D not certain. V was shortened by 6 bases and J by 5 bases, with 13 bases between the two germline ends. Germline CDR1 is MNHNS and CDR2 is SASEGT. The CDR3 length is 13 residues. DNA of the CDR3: TGTGCCAGCAGGGAGGCACAGCCATATGGCTACACCTTC. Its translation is CASREAQPYGYTF.

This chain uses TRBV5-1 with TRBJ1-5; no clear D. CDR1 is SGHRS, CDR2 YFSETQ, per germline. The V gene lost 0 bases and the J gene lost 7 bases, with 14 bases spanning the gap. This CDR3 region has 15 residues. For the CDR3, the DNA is TGCGCCAGCAGCTTGGGGACTCTAGAAAGCCAGCCCCAGCATTTT. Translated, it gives CASSLGTLESQPQHF.

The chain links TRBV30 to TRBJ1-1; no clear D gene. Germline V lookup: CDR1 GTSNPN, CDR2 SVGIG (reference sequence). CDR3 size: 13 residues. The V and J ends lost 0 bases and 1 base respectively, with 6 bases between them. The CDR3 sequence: CAWSVSPNTEAFF. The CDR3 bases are TGTGCCTGGAGTGTAAGCCCGAACACTGAAGCTTTCTTT.

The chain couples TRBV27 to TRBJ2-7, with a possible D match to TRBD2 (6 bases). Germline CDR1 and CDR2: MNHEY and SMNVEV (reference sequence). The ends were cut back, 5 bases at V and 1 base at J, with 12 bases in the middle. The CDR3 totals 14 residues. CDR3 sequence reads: CASSKTGASYEQYF. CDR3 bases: TGTGCCAGCAGTAAGACGGGAGCTTCCTACGAGCAGTACTTC.

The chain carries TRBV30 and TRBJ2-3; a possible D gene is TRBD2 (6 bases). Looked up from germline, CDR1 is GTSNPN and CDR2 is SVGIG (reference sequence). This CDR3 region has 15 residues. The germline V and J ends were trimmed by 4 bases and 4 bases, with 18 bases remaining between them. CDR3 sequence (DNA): TGTGCCTGGACGCCTGGGAGGCGTTTTGCAGATACGCAGTATTTT. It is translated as CAWTPGRRFADTQYF.

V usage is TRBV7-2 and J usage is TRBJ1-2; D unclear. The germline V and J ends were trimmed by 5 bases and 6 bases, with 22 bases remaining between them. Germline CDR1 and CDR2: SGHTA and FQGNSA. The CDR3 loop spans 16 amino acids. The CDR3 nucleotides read TGTGCCAGCAGCCCACAAGACACATCGAAAGGAAATGGCTACACCTTC. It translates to CASSPQDTSKGNGYTF.

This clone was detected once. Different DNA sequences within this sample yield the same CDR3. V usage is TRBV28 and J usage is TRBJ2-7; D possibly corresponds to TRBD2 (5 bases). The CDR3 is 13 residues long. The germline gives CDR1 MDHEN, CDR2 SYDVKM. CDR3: CASALRASYEQYF. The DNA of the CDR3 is TGTGCTAGCGCCCTGAGGGCCAGCTACGAGCAGTACTTC.

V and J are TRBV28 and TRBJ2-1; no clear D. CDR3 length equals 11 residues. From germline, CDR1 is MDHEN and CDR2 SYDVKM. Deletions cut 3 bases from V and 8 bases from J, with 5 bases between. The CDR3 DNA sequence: TGTGCCAGCAGTTTGGGCTATGAGCAGTTCTTC. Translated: CASSLGYEQFF.

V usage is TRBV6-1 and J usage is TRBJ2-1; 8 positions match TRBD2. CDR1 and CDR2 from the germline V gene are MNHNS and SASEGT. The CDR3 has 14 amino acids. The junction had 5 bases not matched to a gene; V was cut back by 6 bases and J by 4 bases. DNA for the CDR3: TGTGCCAGCAGCGGGACTAGGGTTTACAATGAGCAGTTCTTC. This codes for CASSGTRVYNEQFF.

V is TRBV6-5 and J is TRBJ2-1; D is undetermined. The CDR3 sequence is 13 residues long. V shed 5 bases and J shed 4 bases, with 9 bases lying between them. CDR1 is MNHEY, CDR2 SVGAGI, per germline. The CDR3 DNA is TGTGCCAGCAGTGAAGGCCCGTACAATGAGCAGTTCTTC. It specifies CASSEGPYNEQFF.

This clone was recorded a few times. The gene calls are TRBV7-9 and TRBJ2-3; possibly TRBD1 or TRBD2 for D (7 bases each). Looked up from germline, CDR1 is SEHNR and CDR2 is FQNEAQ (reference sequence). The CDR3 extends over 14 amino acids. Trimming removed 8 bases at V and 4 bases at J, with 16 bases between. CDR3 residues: CASFRQGGADTQYF. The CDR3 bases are TGTGCCAGCTTTCGACAGGGAGGGGCAGATACGCAGTATTTT.